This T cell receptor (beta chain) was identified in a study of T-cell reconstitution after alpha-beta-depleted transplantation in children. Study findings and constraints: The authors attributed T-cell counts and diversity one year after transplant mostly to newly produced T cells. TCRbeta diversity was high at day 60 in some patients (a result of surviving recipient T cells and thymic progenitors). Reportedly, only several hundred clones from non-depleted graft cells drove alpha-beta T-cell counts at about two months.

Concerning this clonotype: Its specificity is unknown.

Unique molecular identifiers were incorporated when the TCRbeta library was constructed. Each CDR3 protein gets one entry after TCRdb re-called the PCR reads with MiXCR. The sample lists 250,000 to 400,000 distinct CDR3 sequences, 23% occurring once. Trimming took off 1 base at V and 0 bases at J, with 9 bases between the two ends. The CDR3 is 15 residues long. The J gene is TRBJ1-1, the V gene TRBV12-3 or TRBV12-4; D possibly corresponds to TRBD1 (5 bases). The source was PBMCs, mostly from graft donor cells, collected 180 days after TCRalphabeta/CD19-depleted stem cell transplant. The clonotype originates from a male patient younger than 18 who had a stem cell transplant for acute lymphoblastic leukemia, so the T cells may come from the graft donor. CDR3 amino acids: CASSLGDSLNTEAFF. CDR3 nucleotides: TGTGCCAGCAGTTTAGGAGACAGCCTGAACACTGAAGCTTTCTTT.